A single sample is the source of the 29 T cell receptor beta chains below, sequenced in a study of response to subunit inactivated influenza vaccine. TCRdb called the RT-PCR reads again in MiXCR, with one record for every CDR3 protein. The repertoire holds hundreds of thousands of distinct CDR3 sequences, with about 10% as singletons. Sequencing was performed on PBMCs from blood, taken about 40 days after vaccination. These receptors all stem from a man between 50 and 59 years old who received an inactivated influenza vaccine.

V and J are TRBV5-4 and TRBJ2-3, with 9 bases aligning to TRBD2. There are 17 residues in the CDR3. Germline CDR1 reads SGHNT; CDR2 reads YYREEE (reference sequence). The junction had 7 bases not matched to a gene; V was cut back by 0 bases and J by 2 bases. The CDR3 is CASSLDRAGGITDTQYF. CDR3 in DNA: TGTGCCAGCAGCTTGGACCGAGCGGGAGGAATCACAGATACGCAGTATTTT.

This clonotype has a handful of counts. The chain employs TRBV7-2 and TRBJ1-1, with D uncertain. V shed 1 base and J shed 4 bases, with 7 bases lying between them. Germline CDR1 reads SGHTA; CDR2 reads FQGNSA. The CDR3 has 13 amino acids. The CDR3 loop is CASSLEDFTEAFF. In DNA, the CDR3 is TGTGCCAGCAGCTTAGAGGATTTCACTGAAGCTTTCTTT.

This clonotype was seen a few times. An end of the junction differs from the germline gene, which may be a read error. The chain employs TRBV20-1 and TRBJ2-2; 8 bases agree with TRBD2. The CDR3 runs to 17 residues. CDR1 and CDR2 from the germline V gene are DFQATT and SNEGSKA (reference sequence). CDR3 loop: CSASGPRGAGNTGELFF. CDR3 DNA sequence: TGCAGCGCTAGTGGTCCGCGGGGGGCGGGGAACACCGGGGAGCTGTTTTTT.

In its sample, this clonotype was seen many times. The chain employs TRBV10-3 and TRBJ2-7; D is ambiguous. Germline V gene data show CDR1 as ENHRY and CDR2 as SYGVKD. Trimming removed 0 bases from V and 6 bases from J, with 12 bases in between. The CDR3 extends over 14 amino acids. The DNA for the CDR3 is TGTGCCATCAGTGAGTCGATGGGCAACGGCGAGCAGTACTTC. Encoded protein: CAISESMGNGEQYF.

This clonotype was detected ten times or more. This rearrangement joins TRBV20-1 to TRBJ1-3; D unclear. Germline V lookup: CDR1 DFQATT, CDR2 SNEGSKA (reference sequence). Deletions cut 5 bases from V and 0 bases from J, with 8 bases between. The CDR3 is 13 amino acids. This chain's CDR3 is CSAGSSSGNTIYF. The CDR3 region has the DNA TGCAGTGCTGGGTCTTCCTCTGGAAACACCATATATTTT.

The chain recombines TRBV5-6 with TRBJ1-3; D is ambiguous. Per germline, CDR1 SGHDT and CDR2 YYEEEE. This CDR3 is 14 amino acids long. The V end lost 5 bases, the J end lost 4 bases, and 13 bases lay between the germline ends. The CDR3 loop reads CASRKRGGGNTIYF. The CDR3, as DNA: TGTGCCAGCAGAAAACGCGGAGGGGGAAACACCATATATTTT.

Only a few counts were recorded for this clonotype. The chain carries TRBV14 and TRBJ2-4; weak D call: TRBD2 (5 bases). Germline CDR1 reads SGHDN; CDR2 reads FVKESK. This CDR3 has 16 residues. Trimming removed 3 bases at V and 0 bases at J, with 12 bases between. CDR3 loop: CASSHASSLAKNIQYF. DNA for the CDR3: TGTGCCAGCAGCCACGCTAGCAGTTTAGCCAAAAACATTCAGTACTTC.

This chain joins TRBV20-1 and TRBJ2-7; tentatively, D is TRBD1 (5 bases). Germline-derived CDR1 and CDR2 are DFQATT and SNEGSKA (reference sequence). This CDR3 has 13 amino acids. The V end lost 6 bases, the J end lost 2 bases, and 14 bases lay between the germline ends. As DNA, the CDR3 is TGCAGTGCCGCCAGGGCTGCCCCCTACGAGCAGTACTTC. Its translation: CSAARAAPYEQYF.

This chain connects TRBV20-1 to TRBJ2-3, with 9 bases that match TRBD2. Germline V lookup: CDR1 DFQATT, CDR2 SNEGSKA (reference sequence). The CDR3 runs 14 residues. Trimming cost V 3 bases and J 5 bases; bases outside gene matches: 6. CDR3 sequence (DNA): TGCAGTGCTAGCGGCCCGACTAGCGGAGATACGCAGTATTTT. It is translated as CSASGPTSGDTQYF.

This sequence joins TRBV20-1 and TRBJ2-7, with 7 bases lining up with TRBD2. The CDR3 sequence is 15 residues long. V was clipped by 6 bases and J by 0 bases; unmatched bases: 11. Germline-derived CDR1 and CDR2 are DFQATT and SNEGSKA (reference sequence). Written as DNA, the CDR3 is TGCAGTGCCACACGGTACAGGACTAGCTCCTACGAGCAGTACTTC. Residues: CSATRYRTSSYEQYF.

Here the CDR3 DNA reads TGTGCCAGCAGTTTATCCGTGGCGGGGGATGAGCAGTTCTTC. It specifies CASSLSVAGDEQFF. The chain employs TRBV27 and TRBJ2-1, with 7 bases fitting TRBD2. With V trimmed by 0 bases and J by 8 bases, 4 bases remained unmatched. CDR1 MNHEY and CDR2 SMNVEV come from the germline V gene (reference sequence). The CDR3 loop spans 14 amino acids.

This clonotype has more than one count but fewer than ten. The chain couples TRBV27 to TRBJ1-2, with D possibly being TRBD1 (6 bases). Germline-derived CDR1 and CDR2 are MNHEY and SMNVEV (reference sequence). The V end lost 6 bases, the J end lost 7 bases, and 15 bases lay between the germline ends. The CDR3 is 13 amino acids. The CDR3 DNA is TGTGCCAGCAGCAATAGGGGGGGCGTTGGCTACACCTTC. Protein sequence: CASSNRGGVGYTF.

This chain uses TRBV4-1 with TRBJ1-4; D uncertain. Trimming took 4 bases from V and 0 from J, leaving 12 bases between them. Germline-derived CDR1 and CDR2 are MGHRA and YSYEKL. The CDR3 extends over 16 amino acids. For the CDR3, the DNA is TGCGCCAGCAGCCTATTTGACGGCGCAACTAATGAAAAACTGTTTTTT. Protein: CASSLFDGATNEKLFF.

The V call is TRBV11-2, the J call TRBJ2-2; TRBD2 aligns across 10 bases. Germline V lookup: CDR1 SGHAT, CDR2 FQNNGV. CDR3 length: 20 residues. Trimming removed 4 bases from V and 3 bases from J; junction bases left unmatched: 17. The CDR3 loop reads CASSYHPRSAGGLYTGELFF. CDR3 coding DNA: TGTGCCAGCAGCTACCACCCAAGGTCAGCGGGGGGGCTGTACACCGGGGAGCTGTTTTTT. The full variable domain, with the rest looked up from reference TRBV11-2 and TRBJ2-2, is EAGVAQSPRYKIIEKRQSVAFWCNPISGHATLYWYQQILGQGPKLLIQFQNNGVVDDSQLPKDRFSAERLKGVDSTLKIQPAKLEDSAVYLCASSYHPRSAGGLYTGELFFGEGSRLTVL.

The table lists this clonotype with a few counts. The V call is TRBV7-9, the J call TRBJ2-1; D might be TRBD1 (5 bases). Deletions cut 1 base from V and 8 bases from J, with 18 bases between. From germline, CDR1 is SEHNR and CDR2 FQNEAQ (reference sequence). The CDR3 spans 16 residues. CDR3 DNA sequence: TGTGCCAGCAGCTTAGACTGGCAGGGTTCATACTATGAGCAGTTCTTC. It encodes CASSLDWQGSYYEQFF.

This clonotype was counted between two and nine times. The rearrangement uses TRBV7-9 and TRBJ2-7, with 10 positions matching TRBD1. This CDR3 spans 14 amino acids. V shed 5 bases and J 3 bases; nucleotides not matched to a gene: 4. Germline CDR1 is SEHNR and CDR2 is FQNEAQ (reference sequence). The CDR3 DNA reads as TGTGCCAGCAGCGAAGGACAGGGGGACTACGAGCAGTACTTC. This encodes CASSEGQGDYEQYF.

This clonotype was observed a few times. This chain joins TRBV24-1 and TRBJ2-7; TRBD2 matches at 8 bases. Germline assignment: CDR1 KGHDR and CDR2 SFDVKD. V was pared by 1 base and J by 1 base, with 8 bases of the junction left unmatched. The CDR3 runs to 17 residues. In nucleotides, the CDR3 is TGTGCCACCAGTGATTTCACCTCCGCGGGAGGATCCTACGAGCAGTACTTC. It codes for CATSDFTSAGGSYEQYF.

A few counts support this clonotype. The chain recombines TRBV29-1 with TRBJ1-5, with TRBD1 matching over 7 bases. The ends lost 4 bases at V and 6 bases at J; junction bases unmatched: 6. This CDR3 has 13 residues. Per germline, CDR1 SQVTM and CDR2 ANQGSEA. The CDR3 DNA follows: TGCAGCGTTGGACAGGGTGTACTTCAGCCCCAGCATTTT. Translated, it gives CSVGQGVLQPQHF.

This clonotype was observed at least ten times. The rearrangement joins TRBV27 to TRBJ2-7; D call uncertain. The V end was cut by 5 bases, the J end by 6 bases, with 11 bases between. CDR1 is MNHEY and CDR2 is SMNVEV in the germline V gene (reference sequence). This CDR3 contains 12 residues. The CDR3 nucleotides read TGTGCCAGCAGTCCATACAAAAGCGAGCAGTACTTC. It translates to CASSPYKSEQYF.

This clonotype was recorded a few times. The V and J genes are TRBV2 and TRBJ2-3; 9 bases are shared with TRBD2. The germline gives CDR1 SNHLY, CDR2 FYNNEI. The CDR3 totals 15 residues. V lost 5 bases, J lost 3 bases, and 6 bases stayed unmatched. This CDR3 is CASSRLTSGTDTQYF. In nucleotides, the CDR3 is TGTGCCAGCAGTAGACTGACTAGCGGTACAGATACGCAGTATTTT.

This clonotype has ten or more counts. J is TRBJ2-7 and V is TRBV20-1; 8 bases are a match to TRBD1. Germline V gene lookup returns CDR1 DFQATT and CDR2 SNEGSKA (reference sequence). This CDR3 region has 12 residues. Losses at the gene ends were 6 bases for V and 6 bases for J; bases not matched to a gene: 7. The CDR3 region has the DNA TGCAGTGCGGGAGGACAGGGTGGCGAGCAGTACTTC. Translated, it gives CSAGGQGGEQYF.

This chain connects TRBV4-1 to TRBJ2-5; weak D call: TRBD2 (5 bases). V lost 1 base and J 5 bases, leaving 8 bases between the germline ends. In germline, CDR1 is MGHRA, CDR2 YSYEKL. CDR3 length: 13 residues. CDR3 region: CASSQVAFETQYF. The CDR3 DNA sequence: TGCGCCAGCAGCCAAGTAGCGTTCGAGACCCAGTACTTC.

Of note for this clonotype: A much larger clone is a single base away; this may be a read error. The V and J genes are TRBV28 and TRBJ2-7, with 9 positions matching TRBD1. The CDR3 length is 14 residues. CDR1 is MDHEN and CDR2 is SYDVKM in the germline V gene. CDR3 loop: CAGSGPGQGYEQYF. The CDR3 nucleotides read TGTGCCGGCAGTGGTCCGGGACAGGGCTACGAGCAGTACTTC.

This clonotype came up a few times. The chain recombines TRBV9 with TRBJ2-7; unclear D gene. The CDR3 is made up of 15 amino acids. Germline CDR1 is SGDLS and CDR2 is YYNGEE. Deletions cut 0 bases from V and 2 bases from J, with 12 bases between. The CDR3 loop reads CASSVGAPVTYEQYF. In nucleotides, the CDR3 is TGTGCCAGCAGCGTAGGTGCGCCAGTGACCTACGAGCAGTACTTC.

This clonotype was detected only a few times. The chain links TRBV6-5 to TRBJ1-4; 11 nucleotides line up with TRBD1. Unmatched junction bases numbered 4, after V lost 2 bases and J lost 8 bases. Per the germline V gene, CDR1 is MNHEY and CDR2 is SVGAGI. CDR3 length equals 15 residues. CDR3 residues: CASSYAGTGGEKLFF. The CDR3, as DNA: TGTGCCAGCAGTTACGCCGGGACAGGGGGGGAAAAACTGTTTTTT.

The rearrangement links TRBV15 to TRBJ2-2; weak D call: TRBD2 (5 bases). The CDR3 consists of 13 residues. From germline, CDR1 is LNHNV and CDR2 YYDKDF (reference sequence). Trimming took off 3 bases at V and 4 bases at J, with 6 bases between the two ends. The CDR3 region is CATSSEGTGELFF. In DNA, the CDR3 is TGTGCCACCAGCAGTGAGGGCACCGGGGAGCTGTTTTTT.

A few counts support this clonotype. The V call is TRBV9, the J call TRBJ1-1; possibly TRBD1 for D (6 bases). This CDR3 contains 17 residues. The ends were cut back, 0 bases at V and 5 bases at J, with 20 bases in the middle. Germline V lookup: CDR1 SGDLS, CDR2 YYNGEE. In DNA, the CDR3 is TGTGCCAGCAGCGTAGAGGCAGGGGCAGGGGCTAAGACTGAAGCTTTCTTT. It specifies CASSVEAGAGAKTEAFF.

The chain carries TRBV6-1 and TRBJ2-5; D is ambiguous. The CDR3 contains 10 residues. Trimming took off 10 bases at V and 2 bases at J, with 5 bases between the two ends. Germline-derived CDR1 and CDR2 are MNHNS and SASEGT. The CDR3, as DNA: TGTGCCAACGGGCAAGAGACCCAGTACTTC. It encodes CANGQETQYF.

The genes are TRBV6-5 and TRBJ1-2; D gene ambiguous. This CDR3 is built from 14 residues. V shed 4 bases and J shed 4 bases, with 13 bases lying between them. Germline V gene data show CDR1 as MNHEY and CDR2 as SVGAGI. CDR3 in DNA: TGTGCCAGCAGTTTTCGCGGACGGGCCTATGGCTACACCTTC. Translated, it gives CASSFRGRAYGYTF.